The sequence of this TCR beta chain was determined in a study of blood T cell repertoires in COVID-19. Study in general: Samples came from the United States, Italy and Spain, spanning acute and convalescent COVID-19.

A Seattle source enrolled patients during active infection and followed them longitudinally. Produced via immunoSEQ multiplex PCR; TCRdb's table is partial and in-frame only. Of some 290,000 clones in the sample, 86% were seen once. The ends were cut back, 4 bases at V and 4 bases at J, with 10 bases in the middle. Germline V gene sequence: CDR1 LGHDT, CDR2 YNNKEL (reference sequence). The length of the CDR3 is 13 residues. Sequencing was performed on peripheral blood. The sequence was obtained from a woman aged 25 to 39 with COVID-19, enrolled during active disease. The chain is built from TRBV3-1 (or the pseudogene TRBV3-2) and TRBJ1-2; possible D gene TRBD1, 6 bases. In nucleotides, the CDR3 is TGTGCCAGCAGCCGCTCAGGGGCCTATGGCTACACCTTC. This translates into CASSRSGAYGYTF.